These 23 T cell receptor beta chains share one sample of origin, sequenced in a study of blood T cell repertoires in COVID-19 (dated by TCRdb to 2018 to 2020). The library was built by means of the immunoSEQ multiplex PCR assay. TCRdb provides this immuneACCESS table in a form limited to in-frame rearrangements. Some clones are lacking; in checked studies, under half of them reflect an unresolved V gene, and why the rest are absent is not known. Here the sample has about 280,000 clones; about 83% occur a single time. The ten largest clones add up to approximately 5.7% of the sample. Source material: PBMCs or T cells enriched from blood (not recorded which). The receptor source for this set is a woman in her thirties or forties who had recovered from COVID-19.

This chain connects TRBV7-2 to TRBJ1-5; D is ambiguous. CDR3 length: 14 residues. Germline V gene sequence: CDR1 SGHTA, CDR2 FQGNSA. V lost 5 bases to trimming and J lost 0 bases, with 8 bases between them. The CDR3 DNA follows: TGTGCCAGCAGCCCGACGGGTAGCAATCAGCCCCAGCATTTT. Its protein product is CASSPTGSNQPQHF.

The CDR3 DNA is TGTGCCAGCAGTTCCGCGGGGGGCGCAGACGAGACCCAGTACTTC. Protein: CASSSAGGADETQYF. This chain connects TRBV28 to TRBJ2-5; 8 bases fit TRBD2. Trimming at V came to 4 bases and at J to 5 bases, leaving 9 bases not matched to a gene. Germline-derived CDR1 and CDR2 are MDHEN and SYDVKM. The CDR3 consists of 15 residues.

V gene TRBV18 combines with J gene TRBJ1-2; 11 bases map to TRBD1. After removal of 3 bases from V and 7 bases from J, the junction contained 10 bases not matched to a gene. Per germline, CDR1 KGHSH and CDR2 LQKENI. The CDR3 runs to 16 residues. The CDR3 DNA is TGTGCCAGCTCACCTGGTACGACGGGACAGGGGGTTGGCTACACCTTC. Its protein is CASSPGTTGQGVGYTF.

The chain couples TRBV5-1 to TRBJ1-4; D is ambiguous. CDR3 length: 14 amino acids. CDR1 and CDR2 (germline): SGHRS, YFSETQ. Trimming shortened V by 4 bases and J by 5 bases, and 12 bases separated the two germline ends. CDR3 sequence reads: CASSPEAENEKLFF. The CDR3 coding sequence is TGCGCCAGCAGCCCAGAGGCAGAAAATGAAAAACTGTTTTTT.

This clone was seen at least ten times. This chain joins TRBV5-4 and TRBJ1-2; 7 bases align to TRBD1. Germline CDR1 is SGHNT and CDR2 is YYREEE (reference sequence). The trim removed 0 bases at V and 4 bases at J, leaving 6 bases unmatched. This CDR3 has 15 residues. The CDR3 sequence: CASSLGQGEGYGYTF. DNA for the CDR3: TGTGCCAGCAGCTTGGGGCAGGGGGAAGGCTATGGCTACACCTTC.

This clone has only one observation. This chain joins TRBV5-1 and TRBJ2-5; 7 nucleotides agree with TRBD1. The germline V gene encodes CDR1 SGHRS and CDR2 YFSETQ. This CDR3 comprises 14 residues. V shed 0 bases and J 2 bases; nucleotides not matched to a gene: 1. The CDR3 reads CASSLGDSQETQYF. In nucleotides, the CDR3 is TGCGCCAGCAGCTTGGGGGACAGTCAAGAGACCCAGTACTTC.

The J gene is TRBJ2-3, the V gene TRBV6-2 or TRBV6-3; possibly TRBD2 for D (5 bases). V shed 5 bases and J shed 5 bases, with 17 bases lying between them. CDR1 is MNHEY, CDR2 SVGEGT, per germline. The CDR3 length is 15 residues. As DNA, the CDR3 is TGTGCCAGCAGTCCCGGACTGCTTCCTCAAGATACGCAGTATTTT. As protein: CASSPGLLPQDTQYF.

The chain uses TRBV2 and TRBJ1-5; D may be TRBD1 (5 bases). V was cut by 7 bases and J by 0 bases, with 13 bases left in between. The CDR3 runs 15 residues. Germline CDR1 SNHLY, CDR2 FYNNEI. The DNA of the CDR3 is TGTGCCAGCACCAGCCAGGGATATAGCAATCAGCCCCAGCATTTT. This sequence encodes CASTSQGYSNQPQHF. Complete variable domain (other parts from reference TRBV2 and TRBJ1-5): EPEVTQTPSHQVTQMGQEVILRCVPISNHLYFYWYRQILGQKVEFLVSFYNNEISEKSEIFDDQFSVERPDGSNFTLKIRSTKLEDSAMYFCASTSQGYSNQPQHFGDGTRLSIL.

The chain couples TRBV6-5 to TRBJ1-3; 7 nucleotides align to TRBD1. The CDR3 totals 15 residues. Trimming cost V 6 bases and J 2 bases; bases outside gene matches: 7. Germline CDR1 is MNHEY and CDR2 is SVGAGI. The CDR3 nucleotides are TGTGCCAGCAGACCGACAGGGCGCACTGGAAACACCATATATTTT. It yields the protein CASRPTGRTGNTIYF.

The chain recombines TRBV19 with TRBJ1-2; the match to TRBD1 covers 10 bases. Germline V CDR1 and CDR2: LNHDA, SQIVND (reference sequence). This CDR3 comprises 16 residues. V shed 5 bases, J shed 6 bases, and the junction held 12 bases outside the gene matches. CDR3 sequence: CASSPRDRGRGHGYTF. The CDR3 DNA is TGTGCCAGTAGTCCGCGGGACAGGGGTAGAGGTCATGGCTACACCTTC.

The chain employs TRBV30 and TRBJ1-1; the D is unclear. Germline V gives CDR1 GTSNPN, CDR2 SVGIG (reference sequence). The ends were cut back, 1 base at V and 3 bases at J, with 6 bases in the middle. The CDR3 runs 12 residues. This CDR3 is CAWSGGYTEAFF. For the CDR3, the DNA is TGTGCCTGGAGTGGCGGTTACACTGAAGCTTTCTTT.

In this sample, this clone turned up once. The chain has TRBV6-5 and TRBJ1-2; D is perhaps TRBD1 (5 bases). The V end lost 5 bases, the J end lost 7 bases, and 14 bases lay between the germline ends. Germline CDR1 MNHEY, CDR2 SVGAGI. The CDR3 has 13 amino acids. The CDR3: CASSQELRGGYTF. The DNA for the CDR3 is TGTGCCAGCAGTCAGGAGCTTAGGGGTGGCTACACCTTC.

V usage is TRBV2 and J usage is TRBJ2-3, with 8 positions matching TRBD2. The junction had 5 bases not matched to a gene; V was cut back by 8 bases and J by 10 bases. The CDR3 is made up of 11 amino acids. Per the germline V gene, CDR1 is SNHLY and CDR2 is FYNNEI. The CDR3 is CASWLTSAQYF. The CDR3 DNA reads TGTGCCAGCTGGTTGACTAGCGCGCAGTATTTT. The full variable domain, its missing parts supplied by reference TRBV2 and TRBJ2-3, is EPEVTQTPSHQVTQMGQEVILRCVPISNHLYFYWYRQILGQKVEFLVSFYNNEISEKSEIFDDQFSVERPDGSNFTLKIRSTKLEDSAMYFCASWLTSAQYFGPGTRLTVL.

This chain uses TRBV12-3 or TRBV12-4 with TRBJ2-4; D is uncertain. This CDR3 comprises 13 residues. The V end lost 2 bases, the J end lost 4 bases, and 6 bases lay between the germline ends. DNA for the CDR3: TGTGCCAGCAGTTTACTCGGGAAAAACATTCAGTACTTC. Translation: CASSLLGKNIQYF.

The chain recombines TRBV3-1 (or the pseudogene TRBV3-2) with TRBJ2-3; weak D call: TRBD2 (6 bases). The CDR3 is 15 residues long. Germline CDR1 is LGHDT and CDR2 is YNNKEL (reference sequence). The ends were cut back, 3 bases at V and 4 bases at J, with 14 bases in the middle. The CDR3 nucleotides read TGTGCCAGCAGCCAGCGGGACTCCAGGGCAGATACGCAGTATTTT. Protein sequence: CASSQRDSRADTQYF.

V usage is TRBV29-1 and J usage is TRBJ2-1, with 10 bases lining up with TRBD2. Germline values: CDR1 SQVTM, CDR2 ANQGSEA. This CDR3 contains 18 residues. The V and J ends lost 1 base and 1 base, in that order; junction bases with no gene match: 10. This CDR3 is CSVEGASGRAQSYNEQFF. In DNA, the CDR3 is TGCAGCGTTGAAGGGGCTAGCGGGAGAGCGCAATCCTACAATGAGCAGTTCTTC.

The chain has TRBV3-1 (or the pseudogene TRBV3-2) and TRBJ1-2; D unresolved. V was clipped by 6 bases and J by 4 bases, with 12 bases between them. Looked up from germline, CDR1 is LGHDT and CDR2 is YNNKEL (reference sequence). There are 13 residues in the CDR3. The CDR3 sequence: CASRPRTSYGYTF. Here the CDR3 DNA reads TGTGCCAGCAGACCACGAACAAGCTATGGCTACACCTTC.

The chain recombines TRBV28 with TRBJ1-1; 7 nucleotides align to TRBD1. This CDR3 has 12 residues. The V gene end was trimmed by 5 bases and the J gene end by 7 bases; junction bases not matched to a gene: 4. CDR1 MDHEN and CDR2 SYDVKM come from the germline V gene. The CDR3 here is CASSLWDSEAFF. CDR3 nucleotide sequence: TGTGCCAGCAGTCTTTGGGACAGTGAAGCTTTCTTT.

This clone was seen a handful of times. This chain joins TRBV5-4 and TRBJ2-7; TRBD2 matches 9 bases. The CDR3 is 15 residues long. Trimming took 4 bases from V and 0 from J; bases not matched to a gene: 5. In germline, CDR1 is SGHNT, CDR2 YYREEE (reference sequence). CDR3 bases: TGTGCCAGCAGCCATTATAGCGGGAGCTCCTACGAGCAGTACTTC. Its translation is CASSHYSGSSYEQYF.

The chain recombines TRBV18 with TRBJ2-5; perhaps TRBD1 as D (6 bases). V was cut by 3 bases and J by 5 bases, with 13 bases left in between. Germline V gives CDR1 KGHSH, CDR2 LQKENI. The CDR3 spans 14 residues. DNA of the CDR3: TGTGCCAGCTCACCTACAGGGCCTCTGGAGACCCAGTACTTC. Translated: CASSPTGPLETQYF.

V usage is TRBV5-1 and J usage is TRBJ2-5; perhaps TRBD2 as D (6 bases). The germline V and J ends were trimmed by 4 bases and 6 bases, with 22 bases remaining between them. The CDR3 has 16 amino acids. In germline, CDR1 is SGHRS, CDR2 YFSETQ. The CDR3 coding sequence is TGCGCCAGCAGCCTACACCCCGGGACTTCCAGACAGACCCAGTACTTC. This translates into CASSLHPGTSRQTQYF.

The V gene is TRBV4-3, the J gene TRBJ1-3; perhaps TRBD1 as D (6 bases). CDR1 LGHNA and CDR2 YSLEER come from the germline V gene. The germline V and J ends were trimmed by 3 bases and 0 bases, with 12 bases remaining between them. The length of the CDR3 is 16 residues. In DNA, the CDR3 is TGCGCCAGCAGCCAGGACAGAGCCTTCTCTGGAAACACCATATATTTT. This encodes CASSQDRAFSGNTIYF.

J is TRBJ2-1 and V is TRBV7-9; D call uncertain. The CDR3 extends over 13 amino acids. The V end was cut by 5 bases, the J end by 6 bases, with 11 bases between. CDR1 SEHNR and CDR2 FQNEAQ come from the germline V gene (reference sequence). The DNA for the CDR3 is TGTGCCAGCAGCCCGCGGCAACGCAATGAGCAGTTCTTC. Translating gives CASSPRQRNEQFF.